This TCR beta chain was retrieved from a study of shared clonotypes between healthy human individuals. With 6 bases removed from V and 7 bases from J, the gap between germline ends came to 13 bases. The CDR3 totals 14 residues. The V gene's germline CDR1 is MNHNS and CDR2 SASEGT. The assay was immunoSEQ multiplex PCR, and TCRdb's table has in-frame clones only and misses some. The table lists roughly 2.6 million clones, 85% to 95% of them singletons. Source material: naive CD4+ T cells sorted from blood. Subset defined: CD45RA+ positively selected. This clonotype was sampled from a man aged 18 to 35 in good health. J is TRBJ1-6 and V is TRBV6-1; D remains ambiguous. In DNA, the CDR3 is TGTGCCAGCAGCCCCCAGCTAACGAATTCACCCCTCCACTTT. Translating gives CASSPQLTNSPLHF.